This T cell receptor beta chain was profiled in a study of T-cell reconstitution after alpha-beta-depleted transplantation in children. CDR1 and CDR2 from the germline V gene are SNHLY and FYNNEI. With 6 bases removed from V and 2 bases from J, the gap between germline ends came to 8 bases. This CDR3 comprises 13 residues. Unique molecular identifiers were used to barcode this TCRbeta library. Each CDR3 protein gets one entry after TCRdb re-called the PCR reads with MiXCR. The sample lists approximately 400,000 distinct CDR3 sequences; roughly 10% were seen once. This clonotype occurred a few times. The starting material was PBMCs from the stem cell graft donor, obtained from the stem cell graft. This sequence originates from a human donor who donated a stem cell graft to a child with acute myeloid leukemia. This chain connects TRBV2 to TRBJ1-5; D remains unclear. CDR3 DNA sequence: TGTGCCAGCAGGGTCGGGGGCAATCAGCCCCAGCATTTT. It yields the protein CASRVGGNQPQHF.